A single sample is the source of the 14 T cell receptor beta chains below, sequenced in a study of cytomegalovirus exposure and HLA in healthy donors (dated by TCRdb to 2016 to 2017). The library was made by the immunoSEQ multiplex PCR assay. The multiplex PCR relied on a mix of 60 forward primers for TCR Vbeta segments and 13 reverse primers for TCR Jbeta segments. In TCRdb, the immuneACCESS table is reduced to in-frame sequences with V and J assigned. These tables do not hold every clone; where another copy was compared, an unresolved V gene accounts for under half, and the others remain unexplained. This sample has approximately 110,000 clones in its table, and 74% of those were observed once. The ten largest clones represent 4% to 5% of the sample. The sequenced sample was PBMCs. All receptors derive from a woman aged 50 to 60 in good health and CMV-seropositive.

This chain uses TRBV7-3 with TRBJ2-3; 11 nucleotides align to TRBD2. J was trimmed by 4 bases and V by 0 bases; bases with no gene match: 6. CDR1 SGHTA and CDR2 FQGTGA come from the germline V gene. This CDR3 spans 17 amino acids. The CDR3 loop reads CASSLTSGGAGSDTQYF. The CDR3, as DNA: TGTGCCAGCAGCTTAACTAGCGGGGGGGCCGGATCAGATACGCAGTATTTT. The entire variable domain, with the rest obtained from reference TRBV7-3 and TRBJ2-3, is as follows: GAGVSQTPSNKVTEKGKYVELRCDPISGHTALYWYRQSLGQGPEFLIYFQGTGAADDSGLPNDRFFAVRPEGSVSTLKIQRTERGDSAVYLCASSLTSGGAGSDTQYFGPGTRLTVL.

This clone showed up just once. V gene TRBV5-1 combines with J gene TRBJ2-7, with TRBD1 matching 9 bases. With 1 base clipped from V and 6 bases from J, the junction kept 8 bases outside the gene matches. This CDR3 comprises 15 residues. In germline, CDR1 is SGHRS, CDR2 YFSETQ. The CDR3 loop reads CASSLSLQGAGEQYF. The CDR3 DNA is TGCGCCAGCAGCTTGTCGCTACAGGGGGCCGGCGAGCAGTACTTC.

The V call is TRBV7-7, the J call TRBJ2-1, with 13 bases matching TRBD2. The V gene's germline CDR1 is SSHAT and CDR2 FNYEAQ (reference sequence). This CDR3 comprises 17 residues. V lost 4 bases and J lost 2; bases outside the gene matches: 5. The CDR3 sequence is CASSSDGTSGTYNEQFF. The CDR3 nucleotides read TGTGCCAGCAGCTCAGACGGGACTAGCGGGACCTACAATGAGCAGTTCTTC.

J is TRBJ2-3 and V is TRBV5-4; D is possibly TRBD2 (7 bases). Trimming stripped 4 bases from V and 2 bases from J, with 14 bases between. CDR1 is SGHNT and CDR2 is YYREEE in the germline V gene (reference sequence). There are 15 residues in the CDR3. In nucleotides, the CDR3 is TGTGCCAGCAGCAATCGGGGGGCCACCACAGATACGCAGTATTTT. This codes for CASSNRGATTDTQYF.

This clone has just one count. The chain employs TRBV5-1 and TRBJ2-7, with a possible D match to TRBD1 (5 bases). Germline lookup yields CDR1 SGHRS and CDR2 YFSETQ. Between the trimmed V and J ends, which lost 0 bases and 6 bases, there was a span of 7 bases. This CDR3 has 12 amino acids. CDR3 sequence (DNA): TGCGCCAGCAGCTTGGAAGGGGTCGAGCAGTACTTC. Amino acid sequence: CASSLEGVEQYF.

This clone was picked up a small number of times. CDR3 protein: CASSQDATGRAPTDTQYF. Written as DNA, the CDR3 is TGCGCCAGCAGCCAAGATGCGACAGGGAGAGCTCCTACAGATACGCAGTATTTT. The genes are TRBV4-1 and TRBJ2-3; 7 bases fit TRBD1. With 0 bases clipped from V and 3 bases from J, the junction kept 12 bases outside the gene matches. Germline assignment: CDR1 MGHRA and CDR2 YSYEKL. The CDR3 runs to 18 residues.

The J gene is TRBJ2-7, the V gene TRBV6-6; 8 positions match TRBD1. The CDR3 is 13 amino acids. Germline V gives CDR1 MNHNY, CDR2 SVGAGI (reference sequence). Unmatched junction bases numbered 5, after V lost 7 bases and J lost 3 bases. The chain's CDR3 is CASTRTGSYEQYF. The CDR3 DNA follows: TGTGCCAGCACGAGGACAGGGAGCTACGAGCAGTACTTC.

The CDR3 loop reads CASSPGGDTQYF. The DNA of the CDR3 is TGTGCCAGCAGCCCGGGGGGGGATACGCAGTATTTT. The chain combines TRBV6-5 with TRBJ2-3, with 8 bases that match TRBD2. Germline V CDR1 and CDR2: MNHEY, SVGAGI. V gave up 6 bases and J gave up 6 bases; unmatched junction bases: 2. The CDR3 covers 12 residues.

This chain joins TRBV10-3 and TRBJ2-1, with 10 bases matching TRBD1. This CDR3 region has 17 residues. The V and J ends lost 4 bases and 7 bases, in that order; junction bases with no gene match: 13. Germline CDR1 reads ENHRY; CDR2 reads SYGVKD. The CDR3 DNA follows: TGTGCCATCAGTGCCGCAACGGGACAGGGGAGTAAGAATGAGCAGTTCTTC. Its protein product is CAISAATGQGSKNEQFF.

This clone was detected a few times. The V call is TRBV28, the J call TRBJ1-2, with 9 bases matching TRBD1. V lost 6 bases, J lost 2 bases, and 13 bases stayed unmatched. The CDR3 totals 17 residues. Germline loops: CDR1 MDHEN, CDR2 SYDVKM. CDR3 sequence (DNA): TGTGCCAGCAGGTATTCCAGAGGACAGGGGCCCAACTATGGCTACACCTTC. Translated: CASRYSRGQGPNYGYTF.

The sample holds one count of this clone. The J gene is TRBJ1-2, the V gene TRBV30; D not certain. The CDR3 sequence is 13 residues long. Germline assignment: CDR1 GTSNPN and CDR2 SVGIG (reference sequence). Deletions cut 4 bases from V and 2 bases from J, with 11 bases between. This CDR3 is CAWNTGENYGYTF. CDR3 in DNA: TGTGCCTGGAACACCGGGGAAAACTATGGCTACACCTTC.

The chain carries TRBV2 and TRBJ2-4; TRBD1 agrees at 8 bases. This CDR3 is 15 amino acids long. J gave up 7 bases and V 5 bases, and 10 bases lay outside the gene matches. Per germline, CDR1 SNHLY and CDR2 FYNNEI. CDR3: CASSQQGAISNIQYF. CDR3 nucleotide sequence: TGTGCCAGCAGTCAGCAGGGGGCCATTTCGAACATTCAGTACTTC. Full variable domain (remainder filled in from reference TRBV2 and TRBJ2-4): EPEVTQTPSHQVTQMGQEVILRCVPISNHLYFYWYRQILGQKVEFLVSFYNNEISEKSEIFDDQFSVERPDGSNFTLKIRSTKLEDSAMYFCASSQQGAISNIQYFGAGTRLSVL.

V usage is TRBV2 and J usage is TRBJ2-5; TRBD1 matches at 8 bases. The CDR3 is made up of 12 amino acids. Germline CDR1 and CDR2: SNHLY and FYNNEI. V was clipped by 7 bases and J by 7 bases; unmatched bases: 5. CDR3 coding DNA: TGTGCCAGCACCGGACAGGGCGGGACCCAGTACTTC. It encodes CASTGQGGTQYF. Together with reference TRBV2 and TRBJ2-5, the CDR3 gives the full variable domain: EPEVTQTPSHQVTQMGQEVILRCVPISNHLYFYWYRQILGQKVEFLVSFYNNEISEKSEIFDDQFSVERPDGSNFTLKIRSTKLEDSAMYFCASTGQGGTQYFGPGTRLLVL.

The chain links TRBV7-8 to TRBJ1-1, with a possible D match to TRBD1 (6 bases). This CDR3 has 14 amino acids. Germline CDR1 reads SGHVS; CDR2 reads FQNEAQ. The ends were cut back, 4 bases at V and 4 bases at J, with 13 bases in the middle. The CDR3 reads CASSSGEGGTEAFF. In DNA form, the CDR3 reads TGTGCCAGCAGCTCCGGGGAGGGGGGCACTGAAGCTTTCTTT. The whole variable domain, filled in from reference TRBV7-8 and TRBJ1-1, reads GAGVSQSPRYKVAKRGQDVALRCDPISGHVSLFWYQQALGQGPEFLTYFQNEAQLDKSGLPSDRFFAERPEGSVSTLKIQRTQQEDSAVYLCASSSGEGGTEAFFGQGTRLTVV.